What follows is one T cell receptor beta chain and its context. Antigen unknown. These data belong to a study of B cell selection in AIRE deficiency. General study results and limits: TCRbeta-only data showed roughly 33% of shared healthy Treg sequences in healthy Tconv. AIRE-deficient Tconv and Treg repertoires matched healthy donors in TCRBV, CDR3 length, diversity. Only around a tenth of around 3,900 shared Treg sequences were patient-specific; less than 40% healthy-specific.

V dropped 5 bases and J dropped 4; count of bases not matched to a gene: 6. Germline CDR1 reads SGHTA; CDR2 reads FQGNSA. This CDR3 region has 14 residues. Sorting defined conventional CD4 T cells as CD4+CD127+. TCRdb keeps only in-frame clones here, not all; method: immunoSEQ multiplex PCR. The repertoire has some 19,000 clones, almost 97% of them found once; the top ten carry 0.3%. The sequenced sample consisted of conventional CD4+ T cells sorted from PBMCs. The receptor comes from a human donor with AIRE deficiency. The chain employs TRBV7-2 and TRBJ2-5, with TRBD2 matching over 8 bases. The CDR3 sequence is CASSALAAGETQYF. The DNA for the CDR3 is TGTGCCAGCAGCGCACTAGCGGCGGGAGAGACCCAGTACTTC.